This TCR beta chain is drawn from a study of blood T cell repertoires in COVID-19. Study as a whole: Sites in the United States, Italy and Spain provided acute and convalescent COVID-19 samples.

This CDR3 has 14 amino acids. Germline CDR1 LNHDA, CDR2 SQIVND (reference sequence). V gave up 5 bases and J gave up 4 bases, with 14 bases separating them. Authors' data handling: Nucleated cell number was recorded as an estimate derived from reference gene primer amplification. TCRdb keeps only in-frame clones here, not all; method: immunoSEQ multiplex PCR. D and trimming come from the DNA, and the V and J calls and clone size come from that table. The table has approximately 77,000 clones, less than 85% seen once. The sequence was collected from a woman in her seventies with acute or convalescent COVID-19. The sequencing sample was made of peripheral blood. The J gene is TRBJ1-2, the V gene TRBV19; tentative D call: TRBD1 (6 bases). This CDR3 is CASSRGQLTYGYTF. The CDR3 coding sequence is TGTGCCAGTAGTCGAGGACAGTTAACCTATGGCTACACCTTC. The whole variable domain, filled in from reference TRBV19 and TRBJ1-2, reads DGGITQSPKYLFRKEGQNVTLSCEQNLNHDAMYWYRQDPGQGLRLIYYSQIVNDFQKGDIAEGYSVSREKKESFPLTVTSAQKNPTAFYLCASSRGQLTYGYTFGSGTRLTVV.